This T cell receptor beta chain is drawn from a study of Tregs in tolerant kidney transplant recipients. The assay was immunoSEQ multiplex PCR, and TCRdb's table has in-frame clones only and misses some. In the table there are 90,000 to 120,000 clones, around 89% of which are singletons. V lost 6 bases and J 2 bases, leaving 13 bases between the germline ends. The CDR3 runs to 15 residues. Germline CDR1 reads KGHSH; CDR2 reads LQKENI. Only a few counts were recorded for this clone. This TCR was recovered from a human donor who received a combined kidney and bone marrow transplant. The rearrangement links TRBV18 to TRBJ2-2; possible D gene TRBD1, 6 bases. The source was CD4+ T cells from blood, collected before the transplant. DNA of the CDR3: TGTGCCAGCTCCCGCCGGGACACAAACACCGGGGAGCTGTTTTTT. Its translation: CASSRRDTNTGELFF. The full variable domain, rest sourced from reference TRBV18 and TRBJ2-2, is NAGVMQNPRHLVRRRGQEARLRCSPMKGHSHVYWYRQLPEEGLKFMVYLQKENIIDESGMPKERFSAEFPKEGPSILRIQQVVRGDSAAYFCASSRRDTNTGELFFGEGSRLTVL.